A selection of T cell receptor beta chains follows, all from one sample in a study of blood T cell repertoires in COVID-19. Clones were read by immunoSEQ multiplex PCR, and TCRdb kept only the in-frame ones, dropping some. The data show 100,000 to 150,000 clones, around 88% seen once. Sequences were obtained from peripheral blood. All receptors come from a middle-aged man with acute or convalescent COVID-19. Both conserved end residues are trimmed from each CDR3. D genes are given only for firm matches. Clone size is given for some rows only: seen once, a few or many times, or a class if the clone is expanded.

J	V	D	size	CDR3
TRBJ1-6	TRBV5-1	TRBD1	few	ASSPGQGHISSYNSPLH
TRBJ1-6	TRBV5-1	-	-	ASSGGADGSWGPLH
TRBJ1-2	TRBV7-9	-	-	ASTPQGRNGYT
TRBJ2-7	TRBV7-9	TRBD1	few	ASSLAGTGNSYEQY
TRBJ1-1	TRBV28	-	-	ASIRGVNTEAF
TRBJ2-3	TRBV30	-	-	AWGEDTQY
TRBJ1-1	TRBV28	-	once	ASTSMGARTEAF
TRBJ1-5	TRBV7-9	-	-	ASSDGGDPQH
TRBJ2-1	TRBV5-1	TRBD2	-	ASRTSGGSSYNEQF
TRBJ1-5	TRBV10-3	TRBD1	-	AAQGAFGNQPQH
TRBJ1-2	TRBV2	TRBD1	once	ASSEQGVYGYT
TRBJ1-2	TRBV28	TRBD1	-	ASRTGVHYGYT
TRBJ1-2	TRBV19	-	few	ASSSAGRASFYGYT
TRBJ2-5	TRBV5-1	TRBD2	once	ASSLARPLAGGSRETQY
TRBJ2-1	TRBV5-1	-	-	ASSLEGNSYNEQF
TRBJ2-7	TRBV4-1	-	few	ASSQDSVTTYEQY
TRBJ2-7	TRBV7-6	TRBD1	-	ASSFQRQGGTYEQY
TRBJ1-2	TRBV3-1/TRBV3-2	TRBD1	-	ASSQDRTGGALSYGYT
TRBJ1-2	TRBV4-2	TRBD1	-	ASSRGQGQADGYT
TRBJ1-3	TRBV5-6	-	-	ASSLGLTGNTIY
TRBJ2-1	TRBV4-2	TRBD2	-	ASSQKWTSGYNEQF
TRBJ2-7	TRBV6-5	TRBD1	-	ASNADRGRNEQY
TRBJ1-4	TRBV29-1	TRBD1	-	SARRTGGIGEKLF
TRBJ1-1	TRBV7-3	-	once	ASSLSVNTEAF
TRBJ1-2	TRBV4-1	TRBD1	-	ASSQFQDRAHVGYT
TRBJ1-1	TRBV10-2	TRBD1	-	ASSRQGYTEAF
TRBJ2-1	TRBV28	TRBD1	-	ASSFPLTGGGEF